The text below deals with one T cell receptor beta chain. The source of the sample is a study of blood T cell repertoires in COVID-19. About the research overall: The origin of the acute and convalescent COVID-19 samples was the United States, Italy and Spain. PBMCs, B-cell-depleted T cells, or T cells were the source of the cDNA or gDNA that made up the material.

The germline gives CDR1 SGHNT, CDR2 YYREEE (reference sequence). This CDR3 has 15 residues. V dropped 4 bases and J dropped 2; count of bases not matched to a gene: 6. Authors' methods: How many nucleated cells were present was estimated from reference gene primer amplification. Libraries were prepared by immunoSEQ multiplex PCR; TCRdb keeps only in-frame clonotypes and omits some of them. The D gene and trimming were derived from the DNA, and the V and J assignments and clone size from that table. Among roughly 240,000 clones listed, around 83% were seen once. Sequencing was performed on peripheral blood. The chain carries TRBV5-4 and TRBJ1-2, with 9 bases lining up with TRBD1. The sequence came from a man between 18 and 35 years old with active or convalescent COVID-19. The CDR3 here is CASSHRDRANYGYTF. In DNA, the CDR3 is TGTGCCAGCAGCCACAGGGACAGGGCAAACTATGGCTACACCTTC.